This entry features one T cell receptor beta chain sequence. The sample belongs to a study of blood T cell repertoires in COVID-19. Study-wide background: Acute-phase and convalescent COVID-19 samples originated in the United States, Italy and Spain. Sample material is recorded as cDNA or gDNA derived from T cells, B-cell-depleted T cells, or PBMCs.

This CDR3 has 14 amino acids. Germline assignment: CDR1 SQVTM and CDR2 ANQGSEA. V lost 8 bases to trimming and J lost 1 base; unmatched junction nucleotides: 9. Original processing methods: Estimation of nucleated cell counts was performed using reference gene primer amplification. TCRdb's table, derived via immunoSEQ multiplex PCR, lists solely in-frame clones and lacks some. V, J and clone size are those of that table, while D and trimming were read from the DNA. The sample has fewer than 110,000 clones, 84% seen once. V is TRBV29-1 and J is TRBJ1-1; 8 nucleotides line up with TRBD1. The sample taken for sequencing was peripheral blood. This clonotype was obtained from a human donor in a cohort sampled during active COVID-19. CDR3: CSSMYTGGNTEAFF. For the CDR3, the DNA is TGCAGCAGTATGTATACAGGGGGGAACACTGAAGCTTTCTTT.